The subject of this entry is one TCR beta chain. The record originates from a study of blood T cell repertoires in COVID-19. Original analysis: Reference gene primer amplification gave nucleated cell count estimates. TCRdb's copy holds only in-frame clones and misses some; the assay was immunoSEQ multiplex PCR. That table furnishes V, J and clone size, whereas the DNA furnished D and trimming. This table has about 17,000 clones, approximately 78% appearing once. Germline V gives CDR1 LNHNV, CDR2 YYDKDF (reference sequence). V was clipped by 1 base and J by 0 bases; unmatched bases: 5. The CDR3 has 17 amino acids.

V gene TRBV15 combines with J gene TRBJ1-1, with 10 nucleotides matching TRBD1. Material for sequencing was peripheral blood. The sequence came from a man aged 60 to 75 with active or convalescent COVID-19. CDR3 amino acids: CATSRGDRGFMNTEAFF. CDR3 nucleotide sequence: TGTGCCACCAGCAGAGGGGACAGGGGTTTCATGAACACTGAAGCTTTCTTT.